The source of this T cell receptor beta chain is a study of CD8+ T cells in alopecia areata (dated by TCRdb to the late 2010s). Study-wide context: Treated patients were enrolled in an open-label pilot trial of oral tofacitinib, 5 to 10 mg twice daily, for moderate-to-severe alopecia areata. For the treated patients, the SALT score, which quantifies what percentage of scalp surface area is affected, served as the measure of disease severity. Tofacitinib-treated patients had biopsies at baseline and at 4 and 24 weeks of treatment, with a later scalp biopsy in several patients. Patients stayed on tofacitinib for 6 to 18 months and then had 6 months of follow-up off drug so that delayed response and recurrence could be assessed. Human TCRbeta sequencing covered scalp tissue and sorted CD4+ and CD8+ peripheral blood T cells from patchy and totalis/universalis alopecia areata patients and healthy controls. The study used high-throughput TCRbeta sequencing to examine T cell clonal expansion in alopecia areata, in both the C3H/HeJ mouse model and human patients. TCRbeta CDR3 regions were amplified by immunoSEQ multiplex PCR with 35 Vbeta forward and 13 Jbeta reverse primers. The RNA source kit depended on sample type: the PAXgene miRNA kit for fixed scalp, the miRNeasy kit for PBMCs, and the RNeasy kit for mouse skin. Scalp clonality was compared across normal scalp (n=4), patchy alopecia areata scalp (n=8), and alopecia totalis/universalis scalp (n=8).

Comments on this clone: Its specific antigen is unknown. Qualities for individual bases were not recorded, and no much larger clone is one base off.

The time point label corresponds to: roughly 27 days on oral tofacitinib. The treatment or condition label of this sample denotes: oral pan-JAK inhibitor, 5-10 mg twice daily. Lesional scalp punch biopsies and peripheral blood were collected from alopecia areata patients. PBMCs were separated by density centrifugation and stained for CD3, CD4 and CD8, after which CD4+ and CD8+ T cells were sorted on a FACSAria. Relative to germline, V is 6 bases shorter and J is 7 bases shorter, with 19 bases between their ends. Via the germline V gene (reference sequence), CDR1 is GTSNPN and CDR2 SVGIG. From cysteine to phenylalanine, the CDR3 is 14 amino acids long. Just CDR3 DNA is preserved here, 42 bases in frame from base 1. The library came from the immunoSEQ multiplex PCR assay. RNA was extracted from all samples and reverse transcribed into cDNA, which served as template for TCR sequencing. First-strand cDNA was synthesized with SuperScript III using a 2:1 mix of oligo-dT and random hexamers. A synthetic immune receptor repertoire was used to assess amplification bias, and residual bias was removed computationally. The original methods were these. Raw reads were preprocessed to remove errors, and CDR3 was defined according to IMGT conventions as the region from the conserved cysteine to phenylalanine. Clonality was computed as 1 minus the Shannon entropy, with the entropy normalized by log2 of the number of productive unique TCRs. CD4 or CD8 identity of scalp clones was inferred by cross-referencing scalp TCRbeta sequences with sorted blood CD4 and CD8 repertoires. Drawn from immuneACCESS, this table holds only the in-frame rearrangements with V and J called that TCRdb kept. Clones are partly lost; checked studies trace under half to an unresolved V gene and leave the rest unexplained. That table furnishes V, J and clone size, whereas the DNA furnished D and trimming. This sample comprises roughly 180,000 clones, approximately 60% of them detected only once. The ten largest clones add up to over 3% of the sample.

What the study reported, not specific to this receptor: Unlike mouse skin, which is dominated by gammadelta T cells, normal human skin has resident alphabeta T cells that are also sequenced, and this complicates analysis of the scalp TCR repertoire. Shared TCR sequences between patients were less evident than in mice, which may be partly attributable to HLA diversity in the patient population. Higher clonality and more expanded CD8+ clones were observed in lesional scalp than in normal scalp, particularly in alopecia totalis/universalis, a finding suggestive of antigenic drive. Because the treated cohort was small and had just a single nonresponder, larger studies are needed to establish links between baseline CD8+ expansion and response. During tofacitinib treatment, many expanded lesional clones remained in scalp and blood, and this persistence may partly explain relapse after treatment is stopped. Tofacitinib significantly decreased scalp clonality and the number of expanded CD8+ clones among the top 100 scalp clones.

The sequence links TRBV30 to TRBJ2-1; possibly the D gene is TRBD1, per 6 matching bases. The specimen comprised CD4+ T cells sorted from blood, sampled at week 4, from a patient treated with tofacitinib. The sequence was obtained from a human donor with alopecia areata. The CDR3 reads CACPGKRGLNEQFF. The sequenced DNA: TGTGCCTGCCCAGGGAAAAGGGGGTTGAATGAGCAGTTCTTC.